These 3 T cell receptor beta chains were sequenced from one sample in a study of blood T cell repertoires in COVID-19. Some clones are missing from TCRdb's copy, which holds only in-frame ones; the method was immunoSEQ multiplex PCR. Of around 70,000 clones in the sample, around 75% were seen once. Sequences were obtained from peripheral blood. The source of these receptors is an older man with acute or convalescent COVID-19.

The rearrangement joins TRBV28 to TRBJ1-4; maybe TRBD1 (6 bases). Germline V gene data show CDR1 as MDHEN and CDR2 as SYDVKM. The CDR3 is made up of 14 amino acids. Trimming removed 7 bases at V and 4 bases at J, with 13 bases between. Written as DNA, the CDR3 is TGTGCCAGCACCCCCGGGGGGCTTAATGAAAAACTGTTTTTT. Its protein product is CASTPGGLNEKLFF. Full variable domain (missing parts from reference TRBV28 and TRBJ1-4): DVKVTQSSRYLVKRTGEKVFLECVQDMDHENMFWYRQDPGLGLRLIYFSYDVKMKEKGDIPEGYSVSREKKERFSLILESASTNQTSMYLCASTPGGLNEKLFFGSGTQLSVL.

The CDR3 coding sequence is TGCGCCAGCAGCCCCGGTGTCGATGGCTACACCTTC. Protein product: CASSPGVDGYTF. V usage is TRBV5-1 and J usage is TRBJ1-2; D is unclear. This CDR3 has 12 amino acids. Germline V lookup: CDR1 SGHRS, CDR2 YFSETQ. V was pared by 4 bases and J by 6 bases, with 10 bases between.

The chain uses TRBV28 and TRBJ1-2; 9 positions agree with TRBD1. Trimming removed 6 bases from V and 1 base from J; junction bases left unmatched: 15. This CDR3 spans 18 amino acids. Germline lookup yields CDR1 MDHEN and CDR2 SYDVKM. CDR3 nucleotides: TGTGCCAGCAGCCCACTGGGGGGACAGGGAGACCTTAACTATGGCTACACCTTC. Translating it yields CASSPLGGQGDLNYGYTF.